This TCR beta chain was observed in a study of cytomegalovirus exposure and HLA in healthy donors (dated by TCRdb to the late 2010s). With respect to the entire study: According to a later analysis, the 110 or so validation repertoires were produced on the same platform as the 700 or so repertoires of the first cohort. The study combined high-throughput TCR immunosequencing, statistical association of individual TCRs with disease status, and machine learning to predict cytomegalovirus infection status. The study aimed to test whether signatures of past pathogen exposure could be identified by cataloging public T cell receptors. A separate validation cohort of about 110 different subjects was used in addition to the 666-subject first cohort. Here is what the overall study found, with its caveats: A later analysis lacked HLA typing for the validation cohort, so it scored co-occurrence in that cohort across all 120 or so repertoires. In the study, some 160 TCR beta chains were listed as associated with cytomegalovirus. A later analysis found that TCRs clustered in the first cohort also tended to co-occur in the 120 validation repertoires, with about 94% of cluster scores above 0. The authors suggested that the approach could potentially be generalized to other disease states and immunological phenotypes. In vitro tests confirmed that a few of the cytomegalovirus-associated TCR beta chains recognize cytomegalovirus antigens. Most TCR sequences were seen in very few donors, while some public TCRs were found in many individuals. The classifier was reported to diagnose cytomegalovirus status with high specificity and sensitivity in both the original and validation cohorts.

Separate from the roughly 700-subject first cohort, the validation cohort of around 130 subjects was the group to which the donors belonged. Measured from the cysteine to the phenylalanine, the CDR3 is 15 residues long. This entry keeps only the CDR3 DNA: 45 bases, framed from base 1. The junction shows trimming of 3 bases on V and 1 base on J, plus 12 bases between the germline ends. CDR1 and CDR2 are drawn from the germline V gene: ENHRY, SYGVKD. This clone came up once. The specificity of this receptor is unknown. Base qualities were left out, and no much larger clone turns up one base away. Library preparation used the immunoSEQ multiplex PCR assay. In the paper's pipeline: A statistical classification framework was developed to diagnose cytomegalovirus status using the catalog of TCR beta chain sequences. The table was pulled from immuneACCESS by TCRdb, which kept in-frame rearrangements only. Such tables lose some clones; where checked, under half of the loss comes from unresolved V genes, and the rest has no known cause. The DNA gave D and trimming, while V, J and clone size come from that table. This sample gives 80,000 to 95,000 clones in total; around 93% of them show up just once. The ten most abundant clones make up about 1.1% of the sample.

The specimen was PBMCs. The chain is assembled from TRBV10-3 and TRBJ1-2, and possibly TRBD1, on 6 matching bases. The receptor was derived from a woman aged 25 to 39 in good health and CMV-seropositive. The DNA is TGTGCCATCAGTGACCGGGACAATCTTAACTATGGCTACACCTTC. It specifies CAISDRDNLNYGYTF.